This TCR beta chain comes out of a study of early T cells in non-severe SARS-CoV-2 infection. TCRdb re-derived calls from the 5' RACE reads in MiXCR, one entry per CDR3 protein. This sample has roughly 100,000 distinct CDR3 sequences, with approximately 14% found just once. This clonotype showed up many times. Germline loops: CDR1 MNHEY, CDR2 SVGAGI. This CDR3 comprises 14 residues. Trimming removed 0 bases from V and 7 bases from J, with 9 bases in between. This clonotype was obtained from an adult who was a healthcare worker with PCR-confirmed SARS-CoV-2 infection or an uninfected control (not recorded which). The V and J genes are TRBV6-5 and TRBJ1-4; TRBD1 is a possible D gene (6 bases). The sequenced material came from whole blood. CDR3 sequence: CASSYSMGAEKLFF. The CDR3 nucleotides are TGTGCCAGCAGTTACTCGATGGGGGCTGAAAAACTGTTTTTT.